This record covers a single TCR beta chain. The entry originates in a study of blood T cell repertoires in COVID-19. Study-wide background: The origin of the acute and convalescent COVID-19 samples was the United States, Italy and Spain. PBMCs, B-cell-depleted T cells, or T cells were the source of the cDNA or gDNA that made up the material.

The authors' processing: Cell counts per sample came from amplifying reference gene primers. Libraries were prepared by immunoSEQ multiplex PCR; TCRdb keeps only in-frame clonotypes and omits some of them. V, J and clone size derive from that table, while D and trimming were established from the DNA sequence. This table has roughly 110,000 clones, under 85% appearing once. Germline CDR1 is KGHSH and CDR2 is LQKENI. The germline V and J ends were trimmed by 2 bases and 1 base, with 14 bases remaining between them. The CDR3 contains 16 residues. The sample consisted of peripheral blood. This TCR derives from a woman aged 55-70 years with acute or convalescent COVID-19. The chain links TRBV18 to TRBJ1-1; D might be TRBD1 (6 bases). CDR3 sequence: CASSPYETGRNTEAFF. Written as DNA, the CDR3 is TGTGCCAGCTCACCATACGAGACAGGAAGGAACACTGAAGCTTTCTTT.